The rows below give T cell receptor beta chains drawn from one sample of a study of blood T cell repertoires in COVID-19. Some clones are missing from TCRdb's copy, which holds only in-frame ones; the method was immunoSEQ multiplex PCR. The profile shows about 260,000 clones, 88% of them singletons. Source material: peripheral blood. These receptor sequences come from a woman in her seventies with COVID-19, enrolled during active disease. Both conserved end residues are trimmed from each CDR3. Fields, in order: J gene, V gene, clone size, CDR3 protein. Size is stated for part of the rows, as once, few or many counts, or as a class when the clone is expanded.

j_gene: TRBJ2-4
v_gene: TRBV5-1
abundance: once
CDR3aa: ASSPTPRVKNIQY

j_gene: TRBJ1-2
v_gene: TRBV19
abundance: -
CDR3aa: ASSTRTASNYGYT

j_gene: TRBJ1-1
v_gene: TRBV19
abundance: -
CDR3aa: ASSTVRGARQNTEAF

j_gene: TRBJ1-5
v_gene: TRBV6-6
abundance: -
CDR3aa: ASSPGTGAIQPQH

j_gene: TRBJ2-3
v_gene: TRBV4-1
abundance: -
CDR3aa: ASSYRLAGNTDTQY

j_gene: TRBJ1-1
v_gene: TRBV18
abundance: -
CDR3aa: ASSQGLNTEAF

j_gene: TRBJ2-5
v_gene: TRBV18
abundance: -
CDR3aa: ASSQTSGGQETQY

j_gene: TRBJ2-7
v_gene: TRBV30
abundance: once
CDR3aa: AWSGGNSYEQY

j_gene: TRBJ2-1
v_gene: TRBV3-1/TRBV3-2
abundance: -
CDR3aa: AGQEGGRIYNEQF

j_gene: TRBJ2-5
v_gene: TRBV28
abundance: -
CDR3aa: ASNTKGGRLAGQETQY

j_gene: TRBJ2-5
v_gene: TRBV11-1
abundance: -
CDR3aa: ASSPGGKTQETQY